One and the same sample provided the 17 T cell receptor beta chains below, sequenced in a study of blood T cell repertoires in COVID-19. The table came from immunoSEQ multiplex PCR; TCRdb's copy has only in-frame clones and leaves some out. The sample contains 65,000 or so clones, about 85% of which appear only once. Sequenced: peripheral blood. Receptors originate from a human donor with acute or convalescent COVID-19. The donor label of this sample is uncertain.

V gene TRBV7-2 combines with J gene TRBJ2-5, with D perhaps TRBD2 (6 bases). CDR1 is SGHTA, CDR2 FQGNSA, per germline. This CDR3 contains 15 residues. V was pared by 4 bases and J by 5 bases, with 17 bases between. The CDR3 DNA follows: TGTGCCAGCAGCTCACAGAGCGGGTGGTCGGAGACCCAGTACTTC. Its protein product is CASSSQSGWSETQYF.

This chain connects TRBV3-1 (or the pseudogene TRBV3-2) to TRBJ1-2, with no clear D. The CDR3 totals 16 residues. CDR1 is LGHDT, CDR2 YNNKEL, per germline (reference sequence). Trimming shortened V by 1 base and J by 1 base, and 13 bases separated the two germline ends. CDR3 DNA sequence: TGTGCCAGCAGCCAAGGGGGAGCTAGGAATAACTATGGCTACACCTTC. Its protein is CASSQGGARNNYGYTF.

This sequence joins TRBV19 and TRBJ2-7; D gene unclear. The CDR3 spans 14 residues. In germline, CDR1 is LNHDA, CDR2 SQIVND (reference sequence). Trimming took off 1 base at V and 2 bases at J, with 9 bases between the two ends. In DNA, the CDR3 is TGTGCCAGTAGTATAGGGCAGCTAGCCTACGAGCAGTACTTC. Encoded protein: CASSIGQLAYEQYF.

The chain employs TRBV10-3 and TRBJ2-1, with 8 positions matching TRBD1. This CDR3 is 15 amino acids long. The germline CDR1 and CDR2 sequences are ENHRY and SYGVKD. With 3 bases clipped from V and 7 bases from J, the junction kept 8 bases outside the gene matches. DNA for the CDR3: TGTGCCATCAGTGATAGGGGACAGGTCCGAAATGAGCAGTTCTTC. Protein sequence: CAISDRGQVRNEQFF.

In DNA form, the CDR3 reads TGTGCCAGCAGGCGTAGCGGTGTGAACACCGGGGAGCTGTTTTTT. Its translation is CASRRSGVNTGELFF. This chain uses TRBV3-1 (or the pseudogene TRBV3-2) with TRBJ2-2, with D perhaps TRBD2 (6 bases). The CDR3 extends over 15 amino acids. Germline-derived CDR1 and CDR2 are LGHDT and YNNKEL (reference sequence). The ends were cut back, 6 bases at V and 1 base at J, with 12 bases in the middle.

This clone has just one count. V is TRBV19 and J is TRBJ2-1; TRBD2 agrees at 13 bases. This CDR3 contains 17 residues. The V segment lost 2 bases and the J segment 7 bases; nucleotides outside the gene matches: 8. Germline CDR1 reads LNHDA; CDR2 reads SQIVND (reference sequence). Here the CDR3 reads CASSILMRTSGRNEQFF. The CDR3 nucleotides read TGTGCCAGTAGTATATTAATGCGGACTAGCGGGAGAAATGAGCAGTTCTTC.

The rearrangement uses TRBV30 and TRBJ2-7; maybe TRBD1 (6 bases). CDR1 is GTSNPN, CDR2 SVGIG, per germline (reference sequence). There are 12 residues in the CDR3. V was pared by 2 bases and J by 5 bases, with 10 bases between. CDR3 sequence reads: CAWSRAGDEQYF. The CDR3 DNA follows: TGTGCCTGGAGTAGGGCAGGGGACGAGCAGTACTTC.

The V call is TRBV30, the J call TRBJ2-5; 8 nucleotides agree with TRBD2. V shed 4 bases, J shed 5 bases, and the junction held 12 bases outside the gene matches. Germline CDR1 reads GTSNPN; CDR2 reads SVGIG (reference sequence). CDR3 length equals 15 residues. CDR3 loop: CAWTPGRGGRETQYF. The CDR3 DNA follows: TGTGCCTGGACTCCCGGCCGGGGGGGTAGGGAGACCCAGTACTTC.

CDR3 amino acids: CASSVDREYSPLHF. CDR3 in DNA: TGTGCCAGCAGCGTCGACAGGGAGTATTCACCCCTCCACTTT. This chain uses TRBV3-1 (or the pseudogene TRBV3-2) with TRBJ1-6; 7 positions match TRBD1. Germline values: CDR1 LGHDT, CDR2 YNNKEL (reference sequence). With 5 bases clipped from V and 8 bases from J, the junction kept 6 bases outside the gene matches. The CDR3 contains 14 residues.

The chain uses TRBV3-1 (or the pseudogene TRBV3-2) and TRBJ2-4, with 7 bases fitting TRBD2. This CDR3 spans 17 amino acids. Germline trimming cut 0 bases from V and 7 bases from J; bases unmatched to any gene: 12. CDR1 is LGHDT, CDR2 YNNKEL, per germline (reference sequence). As DNA, the CDR3 is TGTGCCAGCAGCCAAGATAGGGCTTCGACTAGCCCCAACATTCAGTACTTC. The encoded protein is CASSQDRASTSPNIQYF.

The V and J genes are TRBV6-1 and TRBJ1-2, with 10 bases that match TRBD1. The germline V gene encodes CDR1 MNHNS and CDR2 SASEGT. V trimming: 0 bases; J trimming: 8 bases; junction bases outside the gene matches: 15. This CDR3 spans 18 amino acids. The CDR3 DNA sequence: TGTGCCAGCAGTGAAGCGGGGACAGGGGCCGTCCCGGGACGGGGCTACACCTTC. Translating it yields CASSEAGTGAVPGRGYTF.

The rearrangement joins TRBV28 to TRBJ1-4; D gene unclear. This CDR3 region has 13 residues. The V end lost 7 bases, the J end lost 10 bases, and 16 bases lay between the germline ends. The germline V gene has CDR1 MDHEN and CDR2 SYDVKM. This CDR3 reads CASIPGISGKLFF. The CDR3 bases are TGTGCCAGCATCCCGGGGATTTCGGGAAAACTGTTTTTT.

The CDR3 reads CASRRTGSYGYTF. In nucleotides, the CDR3 is TGTGCCAGCAGACGGACAGGGAGCTATGGCTACACCTTC. J is TRBJ1-2 and V is TRBV27, with 8 bases fitting TRBD1. Germline-derived CDR1 and CDR2 are MNHEY and SMNVEV (reference sequence). J was trimmed by 4 bases and V by 6 bases; bases with no gene match: 4. This CDR3 comprises 13 residues.

The chain employs TRBV6-5 and TRBJ1-6; D unclear. Germline assignment: CDR1 MNHEY and CDR2 SVGAGI. CDR3 length equals 16 residues. V was shortened by 1 base and J by 7 bases, with 14 bases between the two germline ends. CDR3 region: CASSYFPAGGNSPLHF. CDR3 DNA sequence: TGTGCCAGCAGTTACTTCCCAGCGGGTGGGAATTCACCCCTCCACTTT.

This CDR3 is CAWRRRPPADTQYF. CDR3 bases: TGTGCCTGGAGGCGGCGGCCGCCGGCAGATACGCAGTATTTT. J is TRBJ2-3 and V is TRBV30; D is unclear. CDR3 length: 14 residues. Germline assignment: CDR1 GTSNPN and CDR2 SVGIG (reference sequence). V was clipped by 3 bases and J by 4 bases, with 14 bases between them.

The chain uses TRBV30 and TRBJ2-2, with D possibly TRBD2 on 5 matching bases. The CDR3 extends over 15 amino acids. V gave up 0 bases and J gave up 4 bases, with 12 bases separating them. In germline, CDR1 is GTSNPN, CDR2 SVGIG (reference sequence). The CDR3 sequence is CAWSVLERRTGELFF. For the CDR3, the DNA is TGTGCCTGGAGTGTACTAGAACGGCGCACCGGGGAGCTGTTTTTT. The variable domain in full, completed from reference TRBV30 and TRBJ2-2, reads SQTIHQWPATLVQPVGSPLSLECTVEGTSNPNLYWYRQAAGRGLQLLFYSVGIGQISSEVPQNLSASRPQDRQFILSSKKLLLSDSGFYLCAWSVLERRTGELFFGEGSRLTVL.

This rearrangement joins TRBV21-1 to TRBJ1-6; TRBD1, the D gene given by the table, was not confirmed from the DNA. TRBV21-1 is a documented pseudogene. CDR3 length: 16 amino acids. CDR3 nucleotides: TGTGCCAGCAGCACCCAGGGGTACTCCTATAATTCACCCCTCCACTTT. Its protein is CASSTQGYSYNSPLHF.